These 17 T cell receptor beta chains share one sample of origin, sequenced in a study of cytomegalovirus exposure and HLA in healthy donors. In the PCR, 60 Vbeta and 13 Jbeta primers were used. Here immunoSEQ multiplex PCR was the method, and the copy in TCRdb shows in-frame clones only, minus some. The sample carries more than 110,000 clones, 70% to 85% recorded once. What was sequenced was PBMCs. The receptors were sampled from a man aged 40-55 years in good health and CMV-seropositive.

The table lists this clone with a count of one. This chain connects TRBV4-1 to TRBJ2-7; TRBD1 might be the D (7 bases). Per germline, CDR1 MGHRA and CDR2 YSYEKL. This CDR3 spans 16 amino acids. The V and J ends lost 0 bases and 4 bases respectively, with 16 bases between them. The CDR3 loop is CASSQDLGGGRYEQYF. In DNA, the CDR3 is TGCGCCAGCAGCCAAGATCTAGGAGGGGGCCGGTACGAGCAGTACTTC.

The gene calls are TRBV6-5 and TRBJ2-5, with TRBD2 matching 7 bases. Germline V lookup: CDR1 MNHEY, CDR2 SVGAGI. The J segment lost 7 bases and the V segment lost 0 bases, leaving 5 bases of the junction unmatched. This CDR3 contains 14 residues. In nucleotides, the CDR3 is TGTGCCAGCAGTTACTCGGGGAGGGCGGGGACCCAGTACTTC. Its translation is CASSYSGRAGTQYF.

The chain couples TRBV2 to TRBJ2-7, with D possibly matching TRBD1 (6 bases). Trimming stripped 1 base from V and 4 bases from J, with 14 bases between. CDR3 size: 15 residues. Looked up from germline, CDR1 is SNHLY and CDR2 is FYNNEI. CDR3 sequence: CASSEGQARGYEQYF. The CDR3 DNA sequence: TGTGCCAGCAGTGAAGGCCAGGCAAGGGGGTACGAGCAGTACTTC.

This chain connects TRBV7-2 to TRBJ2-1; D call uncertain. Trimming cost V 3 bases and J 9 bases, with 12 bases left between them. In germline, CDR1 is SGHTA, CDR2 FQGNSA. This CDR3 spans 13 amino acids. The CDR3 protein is CASSLNLAAEQFF. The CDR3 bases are TGTGCCAGCAGCTTGAATTTAGCCGCTGAGCAGTTCTTC. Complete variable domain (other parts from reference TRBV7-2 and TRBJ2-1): GAGVSQSPSNKVTEKGKDVELRCDPISGHTALYWYRQSLGQGLEFLIYFQGNSAPDKSGLPSDRFSAERTGGSVSTLTIQRTQQEDSAVYLCASSLNLAAEQFFGPGTRLTVL.

CDR3 nucleotides: TGTGCCTCGGGGGGTTTCGACAATGAGCAGTTCTTC. This gives the protein CASGGFDNEQFF. The V call is TRBV6-5, the J call TRBJ2-1; 7 bases fit TRBD2. The CDR3 consists of 12 residues. CDR1 and CDR2 from the germline V gene are MNHEY and SVGAGI. The V segment lost 11 bases and the J segment 5 bases; nucleotides outside the gene matches: 6.

The CDR3 bases are TGTGCCAGCAGCTCTCCCTACGGTCAGCGGGGAACGGAGCAGTTCTTC. This translates into CASSSPYGQRGTEQFF. The chain is built from TRBV9 and TRBJ2-1, with 7 positions matching TRBD2. Germline V CDR1 and CDR2: SGDLS, YYNGEE. The CDR3 runs 16 residues. The junction had 17 bases not matched to a gene; V was cut back by 4 bases and J by 10 bases.

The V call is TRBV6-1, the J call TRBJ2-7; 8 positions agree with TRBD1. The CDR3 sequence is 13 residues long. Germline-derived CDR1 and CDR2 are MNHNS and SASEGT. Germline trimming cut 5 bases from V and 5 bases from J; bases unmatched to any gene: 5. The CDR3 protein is CASSFRGRNEQYF. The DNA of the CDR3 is TGTGCCAGCAGTTTCAGGGGGCGGAACGAGCAGTACTTC.

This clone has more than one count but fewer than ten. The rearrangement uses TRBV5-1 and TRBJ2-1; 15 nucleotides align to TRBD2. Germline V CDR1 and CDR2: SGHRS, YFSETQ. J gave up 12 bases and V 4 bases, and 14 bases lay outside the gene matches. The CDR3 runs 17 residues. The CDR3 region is CASSAPGLAGGTGGQFF. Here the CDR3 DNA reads TGCGCCAGCAGCGCGCCGGGACTAGCGGGAGGAACTGGGGGGCAGTTCTTC.

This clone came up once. The CDR3 spells CASSYADRFYGYTF. The CDR3 bases are TGTGCCAGCAGTTACGCGGACAGGTTTTATGGCTACACCTTC. V usage is TRBV6-5 and J usage is TRBJ1-2; 7 positions match TRBD1. This CDR3 is built from 14 residues. V dropped 2 bases and J dropped 5; count of bases not matched to a gene: 5. The germline gives CDR1 MNHEY, CDR2 SVGAGI.

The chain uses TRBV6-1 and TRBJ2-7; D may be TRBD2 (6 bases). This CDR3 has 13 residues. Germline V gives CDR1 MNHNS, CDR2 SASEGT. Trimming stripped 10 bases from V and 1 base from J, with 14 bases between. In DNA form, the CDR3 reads TGTGCCACGAGACTAGTTCCTTCCTACGAGCAGTACTTC. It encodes CATRLVPSYEQYF.

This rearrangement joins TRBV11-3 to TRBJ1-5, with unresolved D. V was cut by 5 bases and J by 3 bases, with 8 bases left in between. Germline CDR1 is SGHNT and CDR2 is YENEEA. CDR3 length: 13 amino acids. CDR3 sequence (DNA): TGTGCCAGCAGCCCCACAAACAATCAGCCCCAGCATTTT. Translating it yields CASSPTNNQPQHF.

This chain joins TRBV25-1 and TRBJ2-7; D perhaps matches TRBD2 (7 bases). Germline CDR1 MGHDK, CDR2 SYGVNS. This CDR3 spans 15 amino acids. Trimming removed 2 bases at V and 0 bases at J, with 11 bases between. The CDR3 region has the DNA TGTGCCAGCAGTGAAGAGGGGGGGCCCTCCTACGAGCAGTACTTC. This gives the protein CASSEEGGPSYEQYF.

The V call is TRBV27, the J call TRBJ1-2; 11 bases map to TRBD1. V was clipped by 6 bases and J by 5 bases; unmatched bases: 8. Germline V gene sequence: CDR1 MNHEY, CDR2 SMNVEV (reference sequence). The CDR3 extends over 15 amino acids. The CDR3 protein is CASSAGTGGVYGYTF. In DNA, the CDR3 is TGTGCCAGCAGCGCCGGGACAGGGGGTGTGTATGGCTACACCTTC.

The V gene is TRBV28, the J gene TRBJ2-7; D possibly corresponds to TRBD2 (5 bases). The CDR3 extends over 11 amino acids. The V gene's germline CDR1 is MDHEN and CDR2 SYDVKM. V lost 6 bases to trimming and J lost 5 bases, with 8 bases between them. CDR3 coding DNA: TGTGCCAGCAGGGGAGCCAACGAGCAGTACTTC. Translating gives CASRGANEQYF.

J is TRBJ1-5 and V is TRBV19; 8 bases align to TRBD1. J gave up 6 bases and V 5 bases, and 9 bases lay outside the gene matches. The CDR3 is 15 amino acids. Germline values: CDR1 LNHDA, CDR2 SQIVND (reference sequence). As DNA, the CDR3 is TGTGCCAGTAGTTTCGGACAGGGCCCAAGTCAGCCCCAGCATTTT. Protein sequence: CASSFGQGPSQPQHF.

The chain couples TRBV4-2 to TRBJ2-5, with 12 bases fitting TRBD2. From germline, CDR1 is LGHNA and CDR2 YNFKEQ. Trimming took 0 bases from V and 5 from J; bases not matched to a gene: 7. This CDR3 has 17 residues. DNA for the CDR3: TGTGCCAGCAGCCAAGAATACTTGCTAGCGGGAGGGGAGACCCAGTACTTC. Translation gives CASSQEYLLAGGETQYF.

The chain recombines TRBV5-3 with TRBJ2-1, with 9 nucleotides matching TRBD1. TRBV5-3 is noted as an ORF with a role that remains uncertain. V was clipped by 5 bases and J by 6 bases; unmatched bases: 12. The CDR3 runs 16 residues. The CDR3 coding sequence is TGTGCCAGAAGGTTACCCCGGGACAGGGTCGGCAATGAGCAGTTCTTC. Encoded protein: CARRLPRDRVGNEQFF.